The subject of this entry is one TCR beta chain. Authors' methods: Estimated nucleated cell counts came from reference gene primer amplification. Clones were read by immunoSEQ multiplex PCR, and TCRdb kept only the in-frame ones, dropping some. V and J calls and clone size are those listed in that table; D and trimming were worked out from the DNA. The sample contains about 410,000 clones, about 89% of which appear only once. This sample was taken from a study of blood T cell repertoires in COVID-19. Across the whole study: From T cells, B-cell-depleted T cells, or PBMCs came the material, which was cDNA or gDNA.

Germline assignment: CDR1 MRHNA and CDR2 SNTAGT. V lost 0 bases to trimming and J lost 6 bases, with 14 bases between them. The CDR3 has 15 amino acids. This sequence was found in a woman aged 40 to 50 with COVID-19, enrolled during active disease. The gene calls are TRBV6-4 and TRBJ1-2, with D hard to call. Sequenced: peripheral blood. DNA for the CDR3: TGTGCCAGCAGTGACTCTACCAGCGGGGTAGATGGCTACACCTTC. As protein: CASSDSTSGVDGYTF.